This T cell receptor (beta chain) was captured in a study of cytomegalovirus exposure and HLA in healthy donors. General study results and limits: Some TCR beta chains (164 of them) were listed as cytomegalovirus-associated. Later examination showed HLA-associated TCR beta chains had greater clonal expansion than equally common others. Highly shared sequence variants in one cluster were likely a sequencing artifact. A link between a missense DCLRE1C variant and TCR beta V- and J-gene trimming emerged from a later analysis.

The CDR3 is 15 amino acids. The PCR made use of 60 Vbeta and 13 Jbeta primers. TCRdb keeps only in-frame clones here, not all; method: immunoSEQ multiplex PCR. The sample has about 200,000 clones; around 80% are singletons. In regard to this clone: Its antigen is unknown.

The sequence was collected from a woman between 18 and 29 years old in good health and CMV-seronegative. The J gene is TRBJ1-1, the V gene TRBV21-1. TRBV21-1 is a pseudogene. The sample was PBMCs. Here the CDR3 reads CASSPLGGSNTEAFF. The DNA of the CDR3 is TGTGCCAGCAGCCCTTTGGGGGGATCGAACACTGAAGCTTTCTTT.